These 32 T cell receptor beta chains originate from one sample sequenced in a study of a mutant IDH1 vaccine in newly diagnosed glioma (TCRdb year 2021). The time point label, read with the paper, signifies: week 5, during vaccination. Each vaccine dose was 300 ug of a 20-mer mutant IDH1 peptide in Montanide, given subcutaneously with topical imiquimod. These receptors have no known antigen. The library was prepared using the immunoSEQ multiplex PCR assay. TCRdb took over this immuneACCESS table, retaining in-frame rearrangements with V and J assigned. Such tables are incomplete; in checked studies, under half of the missing clones stem from an unresolved V gene, and the remainder is unexplained. The sample table holds about 37,000 clones, of which roughly 80% were seen once. Clones ranked in the top ten supply roughly 22% of the sample. The sample in question was PBMCs, obtained from a glioma patient whose treatment included an IDH1 peptide vaccine. These receptors all stem from a man aged 30 to 45 with glioma.

This clone was seen once. The CDR3 here is CASGLAGYIDEQYF. DNA for the CDR3: TGTGCCAGCGGACTAGCGGGGTATATCGACGAGCAGTACTTC. The chain combines TRBV6-1 with TRBJ2-7; 12 bases match TRBD2. Germline V gives CDR1 MNHNS, CDR2 SASEGT. V lost 8 bases to trimming and J lost 5 bases; unmatched junction nucleotides: 7. The CDR3 length is 14 residues.

This clone was observed once. The chain recombines TRBV5-6 with TRBJ2-3; D unresolved. Trimming shortened V by 3 bases and J by 6 bases, and 5 bases separated the two germline ends. The CDR3 extends over 11 amino acids. CDR1 SGHDT and CDR2 YYEEEE come from the germline V gene. The CDR3 region is CASSYGDTQYF. The CDR3, as DNA: TGTGCCAGCAGCTATGGGGATACGCAGTATTTT. Full variable domain (remainder filled in from reference TRBV5-6 and TRBJ2-3): DAGVTQSPTHLIKTRGQQVTLRCSPKSGHDTVSWYQQALGQGPQFIFQYYEEEERQRGNFPDRFSGHQFPNYSSELNVNALLLGDSALYLCASSYGDTQYFGPGTRLTVL.

The genes are TRBV18 and TRBJ2-7, with TRBD1 matching 12 bases. Germline-derived CDR1 and CDR2 are KGHSH and LQKENI. V was clipped by 2 bases and J by 4 bases; unmatched bases: 3. This CDR3 contains 15 residues. As DNA, the CDR3 is TGTGCCAGCTCACCAGGGACAGGGGGCGCATACGAGCAGTACTTC. As protein: CASSPGTGGAYEQYF.

V usage is TRBV5-1 and J usage is TRBJ2-3; D is unclear. The CDR3 covers 11 residues. V lost 5 bases and J 6 bases, leaving 7 bases between the germline ends. Germline values: CDR1 SGHRS, CDR2 YFSETQ. The CDR3 spells CASRDVDTQYF. The CDR3 DNA follows: TGCGCCAGCAGAGATGTGGATACGCAGTATTTT.

This clone was found once. CDR3 residues: CASSQEPGTADYGYTF. The CDR3 DNA reads as TGCGCCAGCAGCCAAGAACCCGGGACAGCGGACTATGGCTACACCTTC. The chain employs TRBV4-3 and TRBJ1-2; 7 bases line up with TRBD1. This CDR3 comprises 16 residues. V lost 0 bases and J lost 3; bases outside the gene matches: 7. Germline V gene lookup returns CDR1 LGHNA and CDR2 YSLEER.

This chain connects TRBV30 to TRBJ1-5; D unclear. The CDR3 length is 13 residues. Germline V gene data show CDR1 as GTSNPN and CDR2 as SVGIG (reference sequence). Trimming pared 2 bases from V and 0 bases from J, leaving 5 bases between. Written as DNA, the CDR3 is TGTGCCTGGAGTTTAGATAGCAATCAGCCCCAGCATTTT. This sequence encodes CAWSLDSNQPQHF.

The chain combines TRBV19 with TRBJ2-7, with 7 bases aligning to TRBD1. Unmatched junction bases numbered 3, after V lost 4 bases and J lost 0 bases. This CDR3 contains 14 residues. Per germline, CDR1 LNHDA and CDR2 SQIVND (reference sequence). Here the CDR3 DNA reads TGTGCCAGTAGTACGGACAGGAGCTCCTACGAGCAGTACTTC. This translates into CASSTDRSSYEQYF. Full variable domain (remainder filled in from reference TRBV19 and TRBJ2-7): DGGITQSPKYLFRKEGQNVTLSCEQNLNHDAMYWYRQDPGQGLRLIYYSQIVNDFQKGDIAEGYSVSREKKESFPLTVTSAQKNPTAFYLCASSTDRSSYEQYFGPGTRLTVT.

The chain employs TRBV6-1 and TRBJ2-7; 7 nucleotides line up with TRBD1. The germline V gene encodes CDR1 MNHNS and CDR2 SASEGT. The CDR3 sequence is 13 residues long. After removal of 0 bases from V and 6 bases from J, the junction contained 2 bases not matched to a gene. The CDR3: CASSEAPGGEQYF. The CDR3 DNA reads as TGTGCCAGCAGTGAAGCGCCAGGGGGCGAGCAGTACTTC.

The rearrangement links TRBV5-1 to TRBJ2-5; D gene ambiguous. V lost 4 bases, J lost 4 bases, and 14 bases lay in between. Germline V gene lookup returns CDR1 SGHRS and CDR2 YFSETQ. The CDR3 totals 14 residues. CDR3 protein: CASSPLGPPETQYF. CDR3 in DNA: TGCGCCAGCAGCCCGCTTGGCCCTCCAGAGACCCAGTACTTC.

The J gene is TRBJ2-7, the V gene TRBV4-1; no reliable D call. V was cut by 3 bases and J by 2 bases, with 8 bases left in between. Germline CDR1 and CDR2: MGHRA and YSYEKL. The CDR3 is 13 residues long. The CDR3 spells CASSQTVTYEQYF. The CDR3 DNA is TGCGCCAGCAGCCAGACGGTAACCTACGAGCAGTACTTC.

Only one count was recorded for this clone. This chain joins TRBV9 and TRBJ2-2; 7 bases are a match to TRBD1. Germline values: CDR1 SGDLS, CDR2 YYNGEE. Trimming removed 4 bases from V and 9 bases from J; junction bases left unmatched: 9. The CDR3 loop spans 14 amino acids. This chain's CDR3 is CASSKGASNRELFF. Here the CDR3 DNA reads TGTGCCAGCAGCAAGGGGGCTAGCAATCGGGAGCTGTTTTTT.

The CDR3 loop is CASSLVGSTDTQYF. The CDR3 DNA sequence: TGTGCCAGCAGCTTGGTCGGTTCCACAGATACGCAGTATTTT. This rearrangement joins TRBV7-3 to TRBJ2-3; no definite D call. V lost 3 bases and J 2 bases, leaving 9 bases between the germline ends. The CDR3 sequence is 14 residues long. Germline CDR1 SGHTA, CDR2 FQGTGA.

The V gene is TRBV11-2, the J gene TRBJ2-7; no clear D gene. The CDR3 is 15 residues long. The germline V and J ends were trimmed by 1 base and 6 bases, with 16 bases remaining between them. The germline CDR1 and CDR2 sequences are SGHAT and FQNNGV. The CDR3 bases are TGTGCCAGCAGCTTAGGTAACCGAGTAGAAACCGAGCAGTACTTC. This translates into CASSLGNRVETEQYF.

The chain employs TRBV5-1 and TRBJ2-1; D not resolved. CDR3 length: 16 residues. The germline V and J ends were trimmed by 0 bases and 0 bases, with 10 bases remaining between them. Germline CDR1 reads SGHRS; CDR2 reads YFSETQ. The CDR3 region is CASSLEGPSSYNEQFF. CDR3 coding DNA: TGCGCCAGCAGCTTGGAGGGCCCGAGCTCCTACAATGAGCAGTTCTTC.

The V call is TRBV30, the J call TRBJ2-7; D is possibly TRBD2 (6 bases). The CDR3 is 12 amino acids. Germline V lookup: CDR1 GTSNPN, CDR2 SVGIG (reference sequence). The germline V and J ends were trimmed by 7 bases and 2 bases, with 12 bases remaining between them. The CDR3 protein is CASGTSPYEQYF. CDR3 in DNA: TGTGCCTCCGGGACTTCCCCCTACGAGCAGTACTTC.

The genes are TRBV14 and TRBJ2-1, with 7 bases matching TRBD1. Germline loops: CDR1 SGHDN, CDR2 FVKESK. Trimming removed 1 base from V and 8 bases from J; junction bases left unmatched: 8. The CDR3 totals 15 residues. In DNA form, the CDR3 reads TGTGCCAGCAGCCAAGTGAGGGGGCGCGTAGATGAGCAGTTCTTC. This encodes CASSQVRGRVDEQFF. The full variable domain, its missing parts supplied by reference TRBV14 and TRBJ2-1, is EAGVTQFPSHSVIEKGQTVTLRCDPISGHDNLYWYRRVMGKEIKFLLHFVKESKQDESGMPNNRFLAERTGGTYSTLKVQPAELEDSGVYFCASSQVRGRVDEQFFGPGTRLTVL.

In its sample, this clone was seen once. This chain links TRBV11-2 with TRBJ2-1, with D possibly being TRBD1 (5 bases). The CDR3 is 14 residues long. V lost 7 bases and J 6 bases, leaving 16 bases between the germline ends. CDR1 is SGHAT, CDR2 FQNNGV, per germline. The CDR3 region is CASTRIPGINEQFF. CDR3 nucleotides: TGTGCCAGCACCCGAATCCCAGGGATCAATGAGCAGTTCTTC.

The chain links TRBV19 to TRBJ2-1, with TRBD2 matching over 13 bases. The CDR3 totals 17 residues. Looked up from germline, CDR1 is LNHDA and CDR2 is SQIVND (reference sequence). V lost 6 bases to trimming and J lost 4 bases; unmatched junction nucleotides: 9. CDR3 region: CASRELLAGGSYNEQFF. DNA for the CDR3: TGTGCCAGTAGGGAATTACTAGCGGGAGGGAGTTACAATGAGCAGTTCTTC.

The rearrangement links TRBV5-1 to TRBJ2-3; 7 nucleotides line up with TRBD1. CDR1 is SGHRS and CDR2 is YFSETQ in the germline V gene. The CDR3 covers 15 residues. V was clipped by 4 bases and J by 5 bases; unmatched bases: 10. CDR3 nucleotide sequence: TGCGCCAGCAGCGGGGTCGAGGGGGCCATAGATACGCAGTATTTT. It encodes CASSGVEGAIDTQYF.

V gene TRBV6-4 combines with J gene TRBJ1-1; D gene unclear. V lost 0 bases and J 4 bases, leaving 9 bases between the germline ends. The CDR3 is 14 amino acids. CDR1 is MRHNA, CDR2 SNTAGT, per germline. DNA of the CDR3: TGTGCCAGCAGTGACTCTGACGGAAGCACTGAAGCTTTCTTT. It yields the protein CASSDSDGSTEAFF.

The chain couples TRBV10-3 to TRBJ2-3, with TRBD1 matching over 7 bases. The CDR3 has 13 residues. With V trimmed by 4 bases and J by 3 bases, 1 base remained unmatched. Germline CDR1 reads ENHRY; CDR2 reads SYGVKD. The CDR3: CAISAGQTDTQYF. Written as DNA, the CDR3 is TGTGCCATCAGTGCGGGACAGACAGATACGCAGTATTTT.

J is TRBJ2-1 and V is TRBV5-1; 13 positions match TRBD2. V gave up 0 bases and J gave up 10 bases; unmatched junction bases: 7. The CDR3 length is 16 residues. Germline V CDR1 and CDR2: SGHRS, YFSETQ. The DNA for the CDR3 is TGCGCCAGCAGCTTGGAGGGACTAGCGGGGACTCGGGAGCAGTTCTTC. Its translation: CASSLEGLAGTREQFF.

The chain combines TRBV6-1 with TRBJ1-4; a possible D gene is TRBD1 (6 bases). Looked up from germline, CDR1 is MNHNS and CDR2 is SASEGT. V dropped 6 bases and J dropped 5 bases, with 16 bases sitting between them. The CDR3 length is 15 residues. Here the CDR3 reads CASRLDRRLNEKLFF. CDR3 nucleotides: TGTGCCAGCAGACTCGACAGGCGCCTAAATGAAAAACTGTTTTTT.

V gene TRBV18 combines with J gene TRBJ2-4; D gene unclear. Germline V gene lookup returns CDR1 KGHSH and CDR2 LQKENI. The V and J ends lost 2 bases and 0 bases respectively, with 5 bases between them. The CDR3 has 14 residues. The CDR3 loop reads CASSPELAKNIQYF. In DNA, the CDR3 is TGTGCCAGCTCACCAGAACTAGCCAAAAACATTCAGTACTTC.

This rearrangement joins TRBV10-3 to TRBJ1-1; the D is unclear. The CDR3 spans 14 residues. Germline V CDR1 and CDR2: ENHRY, SYGVKD. The V and J ends lost 6 bases and 1 base respectively, with 12 bases between them. The CDR3 DNA sequence: TGTGCCATCAGCCCGGGAGGGAGGAACACTGAAGCTTTCTTT. This encodes CAISPGGRNTEAFF.

CDR3 sequence: CASSLLAGEYEQYF. CDR3 sequence (DNA): TGCGCCAGCAGCCTACTAGCGGGGGAGTACGAGCAGTACTTC. The V gene is TRBV4-1, the J gene TRBJ2-7; 11 bases match TRBD2. Germline V gene data show CDR1 as MGHRA and CDR2 as YSYEKL. J lost 4 bases, V lost 4 bases, and 3 bases had no gene match. This CDR3 is built from 14 residues.

The gene calls are TRBV30 and TRBJ1-5, with a weak D call TRBD1 (5 bases). The CDR3 is made up of 13 amino acids. V was cut by 7 bases and J by 4 bases, with 14 bases left in between. The germline V gene has CDR1 GTSNPN and CDR2 SVGIG (reference sequence). CDR3 sequence reads: CAFSSDSNQPQHF. The CDR3 coding sequence is TGTGCCTTTTCCAGCGACAGTAATCAGCCCCAGCATTTT. The variable domain in full, with the rest retrieved from reference TRBV30 and TRBJ1-5, is SQTIHQWPATLVQPVGSPLSLECTVEGTSNPNLYWYRQAAGRGLQLLFYSVGIGQISSEVPQNLSASRPQDRQFILSSKKLLLSDSGFYLCAFSSDSNQPQHFGDGTRLSIL.

Here the CDR3 DNA reads TGTGCCAGCAGTGCCAACTGGGGTGGGTTCTACAATGAGCAGTTCTTC. Translated, it gives CASSANWGGFYNEQFF. The chain couples TRBV2 to TRBJ2-1; no clear D gene. The CDR3 sequence is 16 residues long. Trimming left V 4 bases short and J 3 bases short, with 16 bases between. CDR1 is SNHLY, CDR2 FYNNEI, per germline. The entire variable domain, with the rest obtained from reference TRBV2 and TRBJ2-1, is as follows: EPEVTQTPSHQVTQMGQEVILRCVPISNHLYFYWYRQILGQKVEFLVSFYNNEISEKSEIFDDQFSVERPDGSNFTLKIRSTKLEDSAMYFCASSANWGGFYNEQFFGPGTRLTVL.

The chain uses TRBV5-4 and TRBJ2-1; 7 nucleotides align to TRBD1. The junction had 3 bases not matched to a gene; V was cut back by 4 bases and J by 2 bases. The CDR3 has 14 amino acids. Germline loops: CDR1 SGHNT, CDR2 YYREEE (reference sequence). CDR3 DNA sequence: TGTGCCAGCAGCAGGGACAGTGCCTACAATGAGCAGTTCTTC. Encoded protein: CASSRDSAYNEQFF.

The chain carries TRBV2 and TRBJ2-1; tentative D call: TRBD2 (5 bases). The CDR3 sequence is 11 residues long. The germline CDR1 and CDR2 sequences are SNHLY and FYNNEI. Trimming cost V 4 bases and J 8 bases, with 6 bases left between them. The CDR3 DNA sequence: TGTGCCAGCAGTGCGGGGTATGAGCAGTTCTTC. This translates into CASSAGYEQFF.

The chain couples TRBV27 to TRBJ1-5, with D unresolved. The CDR3 loop spans 14 amino acids. Trimming removed 2 bases from V and 6 bases from J, with 11 bases in between. The V gene's germline CDR1 is MNHEY and CDR2 SMNVEV (reference sequence). For the CDR3, the DNA is TGTGCCAGCAGTTTAGTCGGGGATGGTCAGCCCCAGCATTTT. Residues: CASSLVGDGQPQHF.

V is TRBV7-6 and J is TRBJ1-4; 11 bases align to TRBD1. The V and J ends lost 6 bases and 7 bases, in that order; junction bases with no gene match: 10. The CDR3 totals 16 residues. CDR1 is SGHVS and CDR2 is FNYEAQ in the germline V gene. The CDR3 is CASSFRPGQGGEKLFF. CDR3 nucleotides: TGTGCCAGCAGTTTTCGTCCGGGACAGGGGGGTGAAAAACTGTTTTTT.